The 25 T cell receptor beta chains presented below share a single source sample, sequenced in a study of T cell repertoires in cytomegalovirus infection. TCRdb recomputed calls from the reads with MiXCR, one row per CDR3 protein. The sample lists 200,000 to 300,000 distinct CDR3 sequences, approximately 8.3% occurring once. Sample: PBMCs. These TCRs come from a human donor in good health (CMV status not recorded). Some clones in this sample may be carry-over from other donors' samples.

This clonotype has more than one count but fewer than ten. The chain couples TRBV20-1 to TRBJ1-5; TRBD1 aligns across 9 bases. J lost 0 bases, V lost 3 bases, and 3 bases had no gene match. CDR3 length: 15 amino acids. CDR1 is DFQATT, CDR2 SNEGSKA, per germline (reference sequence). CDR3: CSARRTGDSNQPQHF. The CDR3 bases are TGCAGTGCTAGGAGGACAGGGGATAGCAATCAGCCCCAGCATTTT.

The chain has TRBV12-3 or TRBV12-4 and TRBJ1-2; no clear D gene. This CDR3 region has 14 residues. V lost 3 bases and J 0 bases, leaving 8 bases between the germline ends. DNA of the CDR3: TGTGCCAGCAGTTTGACTACCACTAACTATGGCTACACCTTC. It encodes CASSLTTTNYGYTF.

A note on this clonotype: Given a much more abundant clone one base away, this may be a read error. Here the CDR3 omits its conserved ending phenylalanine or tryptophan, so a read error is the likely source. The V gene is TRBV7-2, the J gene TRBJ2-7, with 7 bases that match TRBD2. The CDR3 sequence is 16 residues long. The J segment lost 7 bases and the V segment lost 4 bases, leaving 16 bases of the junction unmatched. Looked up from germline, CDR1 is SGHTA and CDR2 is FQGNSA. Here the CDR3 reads CASSSTGAGWPGEQYL. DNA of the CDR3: TGTGCCAGCAGCTCCACAGGAGCGGGATGGCCCGGGGAGCAGTACCTC.

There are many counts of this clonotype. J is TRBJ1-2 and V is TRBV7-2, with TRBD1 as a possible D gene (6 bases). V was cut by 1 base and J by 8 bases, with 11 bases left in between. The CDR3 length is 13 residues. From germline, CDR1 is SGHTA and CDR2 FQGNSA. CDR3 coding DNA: TGTGCCAGCAGCTTAGTAGGGGGGAGAGGCTACACCTTC. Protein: CASSLVGGRGYTF.

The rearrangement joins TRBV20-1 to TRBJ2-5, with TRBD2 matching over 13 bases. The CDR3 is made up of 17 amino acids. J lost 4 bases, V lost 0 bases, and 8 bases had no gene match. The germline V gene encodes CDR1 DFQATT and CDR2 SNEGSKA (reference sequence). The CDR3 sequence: CSARDLRGLAGIETQYF. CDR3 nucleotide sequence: TGCAGTGCTAGAGATCTAAGGGGACTAGCGGGAATAGAGACCCAGTACTTC.

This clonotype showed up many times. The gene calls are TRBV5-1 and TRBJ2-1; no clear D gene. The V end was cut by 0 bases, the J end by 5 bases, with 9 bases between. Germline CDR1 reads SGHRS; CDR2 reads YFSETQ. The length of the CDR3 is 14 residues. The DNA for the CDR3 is TGCGCCAGCAGCTTGGAAGACACAGACAATGAGCAGTTCTTC. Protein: CASSLEDTDNEQFF. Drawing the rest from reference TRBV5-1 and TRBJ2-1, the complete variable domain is KAGVTQTPRYLIKTRGQQVTLSCSPISGHRSVSWYQQTPGQGLQFLFEYFSETQRNKGNFPGRFSGRQFSNSRSEMNVSTLELGDSALYLCASSLEDTDNEQFFGPGTRLTVL.

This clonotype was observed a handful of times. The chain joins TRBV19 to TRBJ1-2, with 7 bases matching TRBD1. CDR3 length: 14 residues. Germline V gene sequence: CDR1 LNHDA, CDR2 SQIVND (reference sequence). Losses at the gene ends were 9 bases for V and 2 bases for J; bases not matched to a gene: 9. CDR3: CASGGRQGNYGYTF. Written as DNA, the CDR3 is TGTGCCAGCGGAGGCCGACAGGGCAACTATGGCTACACCTTC.

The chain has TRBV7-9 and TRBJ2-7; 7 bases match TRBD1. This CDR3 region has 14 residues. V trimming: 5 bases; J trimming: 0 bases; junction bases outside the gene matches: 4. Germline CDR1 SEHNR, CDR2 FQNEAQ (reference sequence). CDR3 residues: CASSGTDPSYEQYF. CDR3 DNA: TGTGCCAGCAGCGGGACAGACCCCTCCTACGAGCAGTACTTC.

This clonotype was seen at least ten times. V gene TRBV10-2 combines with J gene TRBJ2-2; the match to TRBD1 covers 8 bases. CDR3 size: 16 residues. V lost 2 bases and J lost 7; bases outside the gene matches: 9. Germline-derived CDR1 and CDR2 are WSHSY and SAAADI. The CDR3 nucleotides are TGCGCCAGCAGTGAGACAGGGGGTCGATTTTTCGGGGAGCTGTTTTTT. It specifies CASSETGGRFFGELFF.

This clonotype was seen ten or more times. The CDR3 loop is CASRDRVRYGYTF. In DNA form, the CDR3 reads TGTGCCAGTAGGGACAGGGTACGCTATGGCTACACCTTC. The chain joins TRBV19 to TRBJ1-2; TRBD1 matches 8 bases. V lost 6 bases to trimming and J lost 4 bases; unmatched junction nucleotides: 4. The CDR3 runs 13 residues. Germline values: CDR1 LNHDA, CDR2 SQIVND (reference sequence).

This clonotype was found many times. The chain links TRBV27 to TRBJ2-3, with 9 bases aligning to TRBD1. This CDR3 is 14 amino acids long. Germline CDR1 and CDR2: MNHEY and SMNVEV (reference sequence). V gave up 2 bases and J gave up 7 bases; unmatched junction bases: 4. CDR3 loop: CASSLSGTGNTQYF. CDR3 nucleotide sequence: TGTGCCAGCAGTTTAAGCGGGACAGGGAATACGCAGTATTTT.

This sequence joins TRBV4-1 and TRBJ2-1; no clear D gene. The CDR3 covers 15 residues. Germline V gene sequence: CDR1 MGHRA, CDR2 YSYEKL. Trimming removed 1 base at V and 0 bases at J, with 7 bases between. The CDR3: CASSQGFSSYNEQFF. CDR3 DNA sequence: TGCGCCAGCAGCCAAGGATTCAGCTCCTACAATGAGCAGTTCTTC.

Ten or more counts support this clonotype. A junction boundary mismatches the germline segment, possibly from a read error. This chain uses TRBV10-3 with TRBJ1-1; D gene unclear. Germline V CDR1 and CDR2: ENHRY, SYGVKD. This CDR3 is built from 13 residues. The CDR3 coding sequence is TGTGCCATCAGTGATGAGCCGAACAGTGAAGCTTTCTTT. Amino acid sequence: CAISDEPNSEAFF.

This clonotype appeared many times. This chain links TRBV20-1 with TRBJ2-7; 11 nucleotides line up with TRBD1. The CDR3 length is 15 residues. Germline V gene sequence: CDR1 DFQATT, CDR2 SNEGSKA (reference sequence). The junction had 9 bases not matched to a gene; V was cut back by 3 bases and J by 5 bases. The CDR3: CSARDPGQGVHEQYF. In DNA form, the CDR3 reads TGCAGTGCTAGGGACCCGGGACAGGGGGTCCACGAGCAGTACTTC.

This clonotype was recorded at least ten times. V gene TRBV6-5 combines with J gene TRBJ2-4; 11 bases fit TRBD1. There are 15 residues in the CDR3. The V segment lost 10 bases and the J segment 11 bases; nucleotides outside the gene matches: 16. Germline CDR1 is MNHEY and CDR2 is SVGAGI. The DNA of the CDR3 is TGTGCCACCAAAGGAGGACAGGGGGCAGCCAGCCTTCAGTACTTC. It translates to CATKGGQGAASLQYF.

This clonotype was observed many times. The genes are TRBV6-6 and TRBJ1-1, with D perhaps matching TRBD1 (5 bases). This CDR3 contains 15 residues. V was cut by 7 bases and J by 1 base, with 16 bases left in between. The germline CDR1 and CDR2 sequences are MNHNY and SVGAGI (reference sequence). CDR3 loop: CASIQIGTGNTEAFF. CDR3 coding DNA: TGTGCCAGCATACAAATCGGGACCGGGAACACTGAAGCTTTCTTT.

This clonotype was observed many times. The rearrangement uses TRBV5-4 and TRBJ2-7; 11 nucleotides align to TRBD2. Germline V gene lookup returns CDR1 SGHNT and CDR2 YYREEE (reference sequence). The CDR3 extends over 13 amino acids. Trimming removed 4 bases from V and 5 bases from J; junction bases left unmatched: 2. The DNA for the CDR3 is TGTGCCAGCAGCGGGACTAGCGGTAACGAGCAGTACTTC. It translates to CASSGTSGNEQYF.

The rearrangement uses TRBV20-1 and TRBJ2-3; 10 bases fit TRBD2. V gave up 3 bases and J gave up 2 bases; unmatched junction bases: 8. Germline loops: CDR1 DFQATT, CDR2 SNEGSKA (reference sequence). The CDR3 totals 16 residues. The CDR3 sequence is CSARKGAGGVTDTQYF. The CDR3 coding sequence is TGCAGTGCTAGGAAGGGAGCGGGAGGGGTCACAGATACGCAGTATTTT.

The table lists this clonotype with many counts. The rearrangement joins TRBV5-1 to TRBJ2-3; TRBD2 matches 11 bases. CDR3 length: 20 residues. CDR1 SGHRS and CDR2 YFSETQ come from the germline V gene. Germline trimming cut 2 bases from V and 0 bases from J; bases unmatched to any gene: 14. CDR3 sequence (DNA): TGCGCCAGCAGCTTTACAGGATTGCCGACTAGCGGGGTCAGCACAGATACGCAGTATTTT. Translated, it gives CASSFTGLPTSGVSTDTQYF.

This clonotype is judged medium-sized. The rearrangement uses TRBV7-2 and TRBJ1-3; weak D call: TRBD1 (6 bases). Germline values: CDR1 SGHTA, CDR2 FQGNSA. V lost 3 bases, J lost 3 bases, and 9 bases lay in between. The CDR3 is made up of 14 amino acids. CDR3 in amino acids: CASSFKGGGNTIYF. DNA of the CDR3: TGTGCCAGCAGCTTCAAGGGGGGTGGAAACACCATATATTTT.

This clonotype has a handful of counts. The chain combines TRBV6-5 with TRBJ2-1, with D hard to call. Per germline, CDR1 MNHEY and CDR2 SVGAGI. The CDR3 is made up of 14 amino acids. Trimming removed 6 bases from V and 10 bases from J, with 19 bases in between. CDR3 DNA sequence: TGTGCCAGCAGGGCCGGAGTGTCAGTCAGCGAGCAGTTCTTC. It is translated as CASRAGVSVSEQFF.

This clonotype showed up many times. CDR3 region: CASSIGGTNSPLHF. The CDR3 DNA follows: TGTGCCAGCAGCATTGGGGGAACTAATTCACCCCTCCACTTT. This chain uses TRBV7-2 with TRBJ1-6; the D gene is possibly TRBD1 (5 bases). CDR3 length equals 14 residues. Germline CDR1 reads SGHTA; CDR2 reads FQGNSA. The V end lost 5 bases, the J end lost 6 bases, and 11 bases lay between the germline ends.

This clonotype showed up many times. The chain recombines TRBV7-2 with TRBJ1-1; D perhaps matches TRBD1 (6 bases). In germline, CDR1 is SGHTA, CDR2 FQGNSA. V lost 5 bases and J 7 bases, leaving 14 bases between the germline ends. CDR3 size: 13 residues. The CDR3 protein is CASSGGRGREAFF. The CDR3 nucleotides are TGTGCCAGCAGCGGGGGGCGGGGTCGTGAAGCTTTCTTT.

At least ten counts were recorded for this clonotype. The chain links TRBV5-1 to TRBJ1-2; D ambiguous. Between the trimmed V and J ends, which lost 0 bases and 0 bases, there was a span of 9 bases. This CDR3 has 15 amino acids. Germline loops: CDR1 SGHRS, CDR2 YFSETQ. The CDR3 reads CASSLDAGSNYGYTF. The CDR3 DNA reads TGCGCCAGCAGCTTGGATGCCGGATCTAACTATGGCTACACCTTC. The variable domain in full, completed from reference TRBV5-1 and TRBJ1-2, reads KAGVTQTPRYLIKTRGQQVTLSCSPISGHRSVSWYQQTPGQGLQFLFEYFSETQRNKGNFPGRFSGRQFSNSRSEMNVSTLELGDSALYLCASSLDAGSNYGYTFGSGTRLTVV.

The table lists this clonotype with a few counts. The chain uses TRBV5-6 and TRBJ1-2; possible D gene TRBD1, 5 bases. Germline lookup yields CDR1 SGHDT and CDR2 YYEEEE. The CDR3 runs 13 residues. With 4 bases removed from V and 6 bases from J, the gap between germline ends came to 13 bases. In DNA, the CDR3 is TGTGCCAGCAGCCCAGGGTTTCTAGATGGCTACACCTTC. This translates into CASSPGFLDGYTF.